This T cell receptor beta chain comes out of a study of lymphopenia after photon versus proton radiotherapy (dated by TCRdb to the late 2010s). At the level of the whole study: In patients with gastrointestinal tumors who developed high-grade lymphopenia, the study compared the immunological effects of photon radiation therapy with those of proton radiation therapy. The cohort comprised about 19 patients with gastrointestinal tumors who received either photon or proton therapy and then developed lymphopenia. The goal of the study was to describe how the two radiation modalities differ in their effects on the immune system. The full study reports these points: Across the cohort, a larger post-nadir drop in TCR diversity was inversely correlated with overall survival time among patients who died. During treatment, patients who received photon therapy lost naive T cells and TCR diversity and gained effector/memory populations, whereas patients who received proton therapy remained relatively stable. The survival association was assessed only in patients who died, and the authors presented better survival with proton therapy as a possibility rather than a demonstrated result. After the lymphocyte count nadir, repertoires from photon-treated patients showed oligoclonal expansion, particularly of CD8+ Temra cells, and this expansion drove the decline in diversity.

The CDR3 covers 17 residues, taking in both the cysteine and the phenylalanine. Only CDR3 DNA remains: 51 bases, in frame from the first base. Based on the germline V gene, the CDR1 and CDR2 sequences are SGHVS and FNYEAQ. Here V drops 5 bases and J drops 3 bases, and the junction holds 13 bases not matched to any gene. As to this clone: Its antigen is not yet known. No base qualities exist here, and no much larger clone lies one base off it.

The library was produced with the immunoSEQ multiplex PCR assay. T cell repertoires were profiled by deep sequencing of rearranged TCR beta loci, alongside multiparametric flow cytometry. TCRdb's version of the immuneACCESS table is confined to in-frame rearrangements and falls short of the full clone set. An unresolved V gene accounts for under half of the shortfall where checked; the remainder is of unknown origin. This sample has 53,000 or so clones in its table, and 83% of those were observed once. The ten biggest clones cover 29% of the sample. The TCR comes from a man aged 50-60 years with gastric cancer. The rearrangement joined TRBV7-6 to TRBJ1-1; TRBD1 agrees with 9 junctional bases. Sample: peripheral blood, taken from a patient treated with photon-based radiotherapy. CDR3 loop: CASSPPRTGVGDTEAFF. The sequenced DNA: TGTGCCAGCAGCCCACCAAGGACAGGGGTCGGTGACACTGAAGCTTTCTTT. Supplemented by the reference TRBV7-6 and TRBJ1-1 proteins around the CDR3, the complete variable domain is GAGVSQSPRYKVTKRGQDVALRCDPISGHVSLYWYRQALGQGPEFLTYFNYEAQQDKSGLPNDRFSAERPEGSISTLTIQRTEQRDSAMYRCASSPPRTGVGDTEAFFGQGTRLTVV.